Below are 28 T cell receptor beta chains sequenced from a single sample in a study of T cell clonotyping in hematopoietic cell transplantation. Time point defined: recipient sample about 28 days before transplant, after cytoreduction. Data came from immunoSEQ multiplex PCR; TCRdb stores just in-frame clones and leaves some out. The sample includes approximately 44,000 clones, 85% seen only once; the top ten take 2.5% to 3.5%. The sample consisted of peripheral blood mononuclear cells, taken before stem cell transplant. These receptors all stem from a man aged 55 to 70 with acute myeloid leukemia. Some clones in this sample may be carry-over from other donors' samples.

The rearrangement links TRBV7-2 to TRBJ2-7; no reliable D call. This CDR3 has 14 amino acids. With 0 bases removed from V and 0 bases from J, the gap between germline ends came to 6 bases. The germline CDR1 and CDR2 sequences are SGHTA and FQGNSA. CDR3 bases: TGTGCCAGCAGCTTAGCGCGCACCTCCTACGAGCAGTACTTC. It yields the protein CASSLARTSYEQYF.

The V call is TRBV29-1, the J call TRBJ1-6; possibly TRBD1 for D (6 bases). V dropped 6 bases and J dropped 7 bases, with 16 bases sitting between them. CDR3 length equals 14 residues. The germline V gene has CDR1 SQVTM and CDR2 ANQGSEA. The CDR3 region is CSVTRGGPNSPLHF. CDR3 DNA: TGCAGCGTCACTCGCGGGGGGCCAAATTCACCCCTCCACTTT.

This chain links TRBV6-5 with TRBJ2-7; D gene ambiguous. This CDR3 comprises 14 residues. Germline V gene sequence: CDR1 MNHEY, CDR2 SVGAGI. Trimming pared 5 bases from V and 2 bases from J, leaving 13 bases between. CDR3 region: CASSPNWAPYEQYF. CDR3 bases: TGTGCCAGCAGTCCAAACTGGGCACCCTACGAGCAGTACTTC.

This sequence joins TRBV7-9 and TRBJ2-1; possible D gene TRBD2, 5 bases. This CDR3 contains 12 residues. V was shortened by 5 bases and J by 9 bases, with 11 bases between the two germline ends. Germline values: CDR1 SEHNR, CDR2 FQNEAQ (reference sequence). The CDR3 DNA reads TGTGCCAGCAGCCCCGGACTGGGTGAGCAGTTCTTC. Its translation: CASSPGLGEQFF.

This rearrangement joins TRBV19 to TRBJ2-3; 7 bases match TRBD2. This CDR3 has 14 residues. Germline CDR1 reads LNHDA; CDR2 reads SQIVND (reference sequence). Trimming took 5 bases from V and 2 from J; bases not matched to a gene: 4. The DNA of the CDR3 is TGTGCCAGTAGTCCGGGGGGTGACACAGATACGCAGTATTTT. Translating it yields CASSPGGDTDTQYF. Complete variable domain (other parts from reference TRBV19 and TRBJ2-3): DGGITQSPKYLFRKEGQNVTLSCEQNLNHDAMYWYRQDPGQGLRLIYYSQIVNDFQKGDIAEGYSVSREKKESFPLTVTSAQKNPTAFYLCASSPGGDTDTQYFGPGTRLTVL.

The chain carries TRBV28 and TRBJ2-5; D gene uncertain. The V gene's germline CDR1 is MDHEN and CDR2 SYDVKM. V lost 0 bases and J lost 3, with 11 bases in between. The CDR3 has 15 amino acids. This CDR3 is CASSLWARFEETQYF. CDR3 DNA: TGTGCCAGCAGTTTATGGGCCCGATTTGAAGAGACCCAGTACTTC.

As to this clone: Other DNA sequences from this sample encode an identical CDR3 as well. The chain employs TRBV4-1 and TRBJ1-5, with D hard to call. Germline CDR1 MGHRA, CDR2 YSYEKL. The CDR3 consists of 13 residues. With 0 bases removed from V and 4 bases from J, the gap between germline ends came to 4 bases. The CDR3 bases are TGCGCCAGCAGCCAAGACAGTAATCAGCCCCAGCATTTT. Its protein is CASSQDSNQPQHF.

CDR3 sequence reads: CASSLGPLTDTQYF. The CDR3 DNA reads TGTGCCAGTAGTTTAGGGCCCCTCACAGATACGCAGTATTTT. V usage is TRBV19 and J usage is TRBJ2-3; D uncertain. The CDR3 contains 14 residues. The V end lost 5 bases, the J end lost 2 bases, and 11 bases lay between the germline ends. Germline V CDR1 and CDR2: LNHDA, SQIVND (reference sequence).

This chain links TRBV9 with TRBJ2-1, with D perhaps TRBD1 (7 bases). V lost 2 bases and J lost 7, with 16 bases in between. There are 15 residues in the CDR3. Looked up from germline, CDR1 is SGDLS and CDR2 is YYNGEE. This chain's CDR3 is CASSVGGQISNEQFF. The CDR3 coding sequence is TGTGCCAGCAGCGTGGGGGGACAGATATCTAATGAGCAGTTCTTC.

The chain is built from TRBV4-1 and TRBJ1-1, with D uncertain. Germline V lookup: CDR1 MGHRA, CDR2 YSYEKL. The ends were cut back, 1 base at V and 7 bases at J, with 7 bases in the middle. This CDR3 is built from 12 residues. CDR3 sequence (DNA): TGCGCCAGCAGCCAAGGTCCTTATGAAGCTTTCTTT. Translation: CASSQGPYEAFF.

The chain links TRBV6-1 to TRBJ2-7; D might be TRBD1 (8 bases). Germline loops: CDR1 MNHNS, CDR2 SASEGT. Trimming left V 5 bases short and J 1 base short, with 15 bases between. The CDR3 length is 15 residues. DNA of the CDR3: TGTGCCAGCAGTACCAAACAGGGGGGGTCCTACGAGCAGTACTTC. This translates into CASSTKQGGSYEQYF.

The V gene is TRBV7-6, the J gene TRBJ2-1; 9 bases match TRBD2. Germline V lookup: CDR1 SGHVS, CDR2 FNYEAQ. Unmatched junction bases numbered 5, after V lost 4 bases and J lost 7 bases. CDR3 size: 14 residues. Here the CDR3 reads CASSWRGGRNEQFF. CDR3 nucleotide sequence: TGTGCCAGCAGCTGGCGGGGGGGGCGGAATGAGCAGTTCTTC.

The DNA for the CDR3 is TGTGCCAGCAGTTTATACGCCTCTCCTGCGAGTTCACCCCTCCACTTT. Translating it yields CASSLYASPASSPLHF. The gene calls are TRBV28 and TRBJ1-6; D is unclear. The length of the CDR3 is 16 residues. Trimming pared 1 base from V and 9 bases from J, leaving 16 bases between. Germline V gene lookup returns CDR1 MDHEN and CDR2 SYDVKM.

This clone was detected once. This sequence joins TRBV5-1 and TRBJ1-1; no reliable D call. The V and J ends lost 0 bases and 5 bases respectively, with 14 bases between them. This CDR3 has 15 amino acids. CDR1 and CDR2 (germline): SGHRS, YFSETQ. This CDR3 reads CASSLVGSRETEAFF. CDR3 nucleotide sequence: TGCGCCAGCAGCTTGGTCGGCAGTAGGGAAACTGAAGCTTTCTTT.

This clone was detected only a few times. The chain carries TRBV7-5 and TRBJ2-7; TRBD1 is taken as the D call from the table, unchecked against the DNA. TRBV7-5 is recorded as a pseudogene. This CDR3 region has 16 residues. This CDR3 is CVRSFRWTGRSYEQYF. For the CDR3, the DNA is TGTGTCAGAAGCTTTCGATGGACAGGCCGCTCCTACGAGCAGTACTTC.

This clone appeared a single time. The chain combines TRBV11-3 with TRBJ2-3; possibly TRBD2 for D (5 bases). The CDR3 extends over 19 amino acids. V lost 2 bases and J 3 bases, leaving 24 bases between the germline ends. Germline V lookup: CDR1 SGHNT, CDR2 YENEEA. CDR3 sequence reads: CASSLLWVGRRTDTDTQYF. CDR3 DNA: TGTGCCAGCAGCTTACTTTGGGTTGGGAGAAGAACCGATACAGATACGCAGTATTTT. Supplemented by reference TRBV11-3 and TRBJ2-3, the full variable domain reads EAGVVQSPRYKIIEKKQPVAFWCNPISGHNTLYWYLQNLGQGPELLIRYENEEAVDDSQLPKDRFSAERLKGVDSTLKIQPAELGDSAVYLCASSLLWVGRRTDTDTQYFGPGTRLTVL.

This clone appeared once. The chain links TRBV7-2 to TRBJ2-3; D remains unclear. The CDR3 has 14 residues. V was trimmed by 1 base and J by 3 bases, leaving 8 bases between them. Germline CDR1 is SGHTA and CDR2 is FQGNSA. CDR3 bases: TGTGCCAGCAGCTTAGGTCTTATTACAGATACGCAGTATTTT. It is translated as CASSLGLITDTQYF. Drawing the rest from reference TRBV7-2 and TRBJ2-3, the complete variable domain is GAGVSQSPSNKVTEKGKDVELRCDPISGHTALYWYRQSLGQGLEFLIYFQGNSAPDKSGLPSDRFSAERTGGSVSTLTIQRTQQEDSAVYLCASSLGLITDTQYFGPGTRLTVL.

The genes are TRBV30 and TRBJ1-1, with a possible D match to TRBD1 (6 bases). V gave up 4 bases and J gave up 4 bases, with 10 bases separating them. The CDR3 has 12 residues. Germline V gives CDR1 GTSNPN, CDR2 SVGIG (reference sequence). The DNA for the CDR3 is TGTGCCTGGACTTGGGGGCTCACTGAAGCTTTCTTT. Translating it yields CAWTWGLTEAFF.

The genes are TRBV6-5 and TRBJ2-2; 10 nucleotides line up with TRBD1. This CDR3 contains 15 residues. Germline CDR1 is MNHEY and CDR2 is SVGAGI. V was clipped by 4 bases and J by 3 bases; unmatched bases: 2. The CDR3 DNA follows: TGTGCCAGCAGTTTTGGGACAGGGGACACCGGGGAGCTGTTTTTT. This codes for CASSFGTGDTGELFF.

This clone has only one observation. The chain has TRBV6-1 and TRBJ2-5; no definite D call. This CDR3 spans 12 amino acids. CDR1 is MNHNS, CDR2 SASEGT, per germline. The ends were cut back, 5 bases at V and 1 base at J, with 5 bases in the middle. The CDR3 DNA follows: TGTGCCAGCAGTAGAACCCAAGAGACCCAGTACTTC. It yields the protein CASSRTQETQYF.

V gene TRBV7-6 combines with J gene TRBJ1-1, with D tentatively TRBD1 (6 bases). Trimming removed 5 bases at V and 3 bases at J, with 13 bases between. The CDR3 sequence is 14 residues long. Germline V lookup: CDR1 SGHVS, CDR2 FNYEAQ. CDR3 DNA: TGTGCCAGCAGCCCCAGAGCAGGGGACACTGAAGCTTTCTTT. It encodes CASSPRAGDTEAFF.

The J gene is TRBJ1-2, the V gene TRBV2; D may be TRBD1 (6 bases). V dropped 6 bases and J dropped 4 bases, with 12 bases sitting between them. The length of the CDR3 is 13 residues. From germline, CDR1 is SNHLY and CDR2 FYNNEI. CDR3 loop: CASREDSGYGYTF. The CDR3 coding sequence is TGTGCCAGCAGGGAGGACAGCGGCTATGGCTACACCTTC.

The rearrangement joins TRBV2 to TRBJ2-3; D is unresolved. V lost 1 base, J lost 1 base, and 3 bases lay in between. CDR1 and CDR2 (germline): SNHLY, FYNNEI. The CDR3 runs 13 residues. The DNA for the CDR3 is TGTGCCAGCAGTGAAGAGCGCACAGATACGCAGTATTTT. This codes for CASSEERTDTQYF. Combining the CDR3 with reference TRBV2 and TRBJ2-3 gives the whole variable domain EPEVTQTPSHQVTQMGQEVILRCVPISNHLYFYWYRQILGQKVEFLVSFYNNEISEKSEIFDDQFSVERPDGSNFTLKIRSTKLEDSAMYFCASSEERTDTQYFGPGTRLTVL.

The genes are TRBV5-4 and TRBJ1-2; the match to TRBD1 covers 8 bases. V was clipped by 2 bases and J by 6 bases; unmatched bases: 12. Per germline, CDR1 SGHNT and CDR2 YYREEE (reference sequence). The CDR3 has 16 amino acids. The CDR3 is CASSFGDRTLTNGYTF. In DNA, the CDR3 is TGTGCCAGCAGCTTTGGGGACAGGACCCTAACTAATGGCTACACCTTC.

The chain uses TRBV7-8 and TRBJ2-7; tentatively, D is TRBD1 (6 bases). Trimming removed 7 bases at V and 0 bases at J, with 16 bases between. Germline V gene lookup returns CDR1 SGHVS and CDR2 FQNEAQ. The CDR3 contains 15 residues. CDR3: CASILDSQPSYEQYF. CDR3 coding DNA: TGTGCCAGCATCTTGGACAGTCAACCCTCCTACGAGCAGTACTTC.

The chain links TRBV9 to TRBJ2-5; D tentatively reads TRBD1 or TRBD2 (7 bases each). Trimming removed 4 bases from V and 1 base from J, with 14 bases in between. Germline CDR1 reads SGDLS; CDR2 reads YYNGEE. This CDR3 region has 15 residues. CDR3 nucleotide sequence: TGTGCCAGCAGCCCCAGCGGGACAGTCCAAGAGACCCAGTACTTC. Translated, it gives CASSPSGTVQETQYF. The full variable domain, completed using reference TRBV9 and TRBJ2-5, is DSGVTQTPKHLITATGQRVTLRCSPRSGDLSVYWYQQSLDQGLQFLIQYYNGEERAKGNILERFSAQQFPDLHSELNLSSLELGDSALYFCASSPSGTVQETQYFGPGTRLLVL.

This clone was counted once. The chain carries TRBV7-2 and TRBJ1-6; TRBD1 is a possible D gene (5 bases). This CDR3 region has 16 residues. Germline lookup yields CDR1 SGHTA and CDR2 FQGNSA. Trimming removed 1 base from V and 5 bases from J, with 12 bases in between. The CDR3 nucleotides read TGTGCCAGCAGCTTAGAAGGAGGGGCAAATAATTCACCCCTCCACTTT. It is translated as CASSLEGGANNSPLHF. Full variable domain (missing parts from reference TRBV7-2 and TRBJ1-6): GAGVSQSPSNKVTEKGKDVELRCDPISGHTALYWYRQSLGQGLEFLIYFQGNSAPDKSGLPSDRFSAERTGGSVSTLTIQRTQQEDSAVYLCASSLEGGANNSPLHFGNGTRLTVT.

The chain carries TRBV18 and TRBJ2-7; weak D call: TRBD1 (7 bases). This CDR3 has 15 amino acids. Germline lookup yields CDR1 KGHSH and CDR2 LQKENI. Trimming left V 6 bases short and J 2 bases short, with 17 bases between. CDR3 loop: CASSIGGTEAYEQYF. The CDR3 DNA follows: TGTGCCAGCTCCATAGGCGGGACAGAAGCCTACGAGCAGTACTTC.